This TCR beta chain was captured by sequencing in a study of shared clonotypes between healthy human individuals. Study at large: In total, the donors were a couple of women and three men aged 18 to 49. Three plates each covered CD4 naive and memory; CD8 naive two, CD8 memory one.

Study-wide findings and caveats: Some clonotypes were shared by all four sorted-subset donors, while others were not shared. The non-shared ones had lower generation probabilities than the shared ones. Clonotype sharing levels among donors were expected to vary with sequencing depth.

In regard to this clone: The antigen remains undetermined.

Data came from immunoSEQ multiplex PCR; TCRdb stores just in-frame clones and leaves some out. The table shows about 2.1 million clones, with approximately 92% occurring only once. CD45RO-negative CD8 cells positively selected for CCR7 made up the naive population, which excluded terminally differentiated effector memory CD45RA+ cells. There are 13 residues in the CDR3. The germline gives CDR1 SGHAT, CDR2 FQNNGV. The ends lost 7 bases at V and 8 bases at J; junction bases unmatched: 9. V and J are TRBV11-2 and TRBJ1-2; 8 bases line up with TRBD1. The clonotype originates from a man between 18 and 29 years old in good health. Some clones in this sample may be carry-over from other donors' samples. Input material: naive CD8+ T cells from PBMCs. DNA of the CDR3: TGTGCCAGCACCCAGACAGGGGTTGCCGGCTACACCTTC. It encodes CASTQTGVAGYTF. Together with reference TRBV11-2 and TRBJ1-2, the CDR3 gives the full variable domain: EAGVAQSPRYKIIEKRQSVAFWCNPISGHATLYWYQQILGQGPKLLIQFQNNGVVDDSQLPKDRFSAERLKGVDSTLKIQPAKLEDSAVYLCASTQTGVAGYTFGSGTRLTVV.